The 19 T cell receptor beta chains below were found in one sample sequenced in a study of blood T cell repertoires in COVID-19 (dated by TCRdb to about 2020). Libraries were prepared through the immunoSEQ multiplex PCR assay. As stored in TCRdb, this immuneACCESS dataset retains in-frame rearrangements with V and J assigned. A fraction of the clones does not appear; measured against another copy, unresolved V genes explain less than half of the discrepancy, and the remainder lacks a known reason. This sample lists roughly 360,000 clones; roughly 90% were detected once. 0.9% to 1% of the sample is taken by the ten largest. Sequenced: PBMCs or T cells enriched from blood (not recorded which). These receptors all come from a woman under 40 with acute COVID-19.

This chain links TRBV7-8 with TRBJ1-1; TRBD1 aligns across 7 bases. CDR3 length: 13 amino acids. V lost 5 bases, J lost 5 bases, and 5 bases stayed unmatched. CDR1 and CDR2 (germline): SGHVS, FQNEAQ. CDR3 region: CASSRDRVTEAFF. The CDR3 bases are TGTGCCAGCAGCAGAGACAGGGTAACTGAAGCTTTCTTT.

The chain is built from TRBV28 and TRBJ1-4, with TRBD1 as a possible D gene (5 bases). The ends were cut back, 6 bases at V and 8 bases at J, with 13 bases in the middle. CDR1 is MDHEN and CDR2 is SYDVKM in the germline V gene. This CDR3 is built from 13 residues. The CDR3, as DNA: TGTGCCAGCAGGTCAGGGTATGGGGAAAAACTGTTTTTT. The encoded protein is CASRSGYGEKLFF.

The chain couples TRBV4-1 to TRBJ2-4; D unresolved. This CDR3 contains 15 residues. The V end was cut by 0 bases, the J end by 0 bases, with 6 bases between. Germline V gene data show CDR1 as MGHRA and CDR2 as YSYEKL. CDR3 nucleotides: TGCGCCAGCAGCCAAGAAAGCGTAGCCAAAAACATTCAGTACTTC. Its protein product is CASSQESVAKNIQYF.

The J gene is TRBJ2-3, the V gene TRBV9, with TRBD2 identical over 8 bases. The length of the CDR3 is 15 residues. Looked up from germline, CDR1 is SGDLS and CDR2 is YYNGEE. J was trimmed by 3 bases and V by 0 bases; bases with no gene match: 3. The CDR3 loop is CASSVAGGDTDTQYF. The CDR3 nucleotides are TGTGCCAGCAGCGTAGCGGGGGGGGATACAGATACGCAGTATTTT.

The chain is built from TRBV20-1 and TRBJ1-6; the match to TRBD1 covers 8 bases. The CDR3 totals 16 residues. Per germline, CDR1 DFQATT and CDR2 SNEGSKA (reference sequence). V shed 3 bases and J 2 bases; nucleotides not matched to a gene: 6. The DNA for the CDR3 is TGCAGTGCTAGTACCATGACAGGGGCCTATAATTCACCCCTCCACTTT. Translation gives CSASTMTGAYNSPLHF.

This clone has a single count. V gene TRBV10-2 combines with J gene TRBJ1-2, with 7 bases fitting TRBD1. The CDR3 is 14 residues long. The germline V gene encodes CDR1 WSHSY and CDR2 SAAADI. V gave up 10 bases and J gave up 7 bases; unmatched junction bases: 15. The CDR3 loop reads CATIPGTVGFGYTF. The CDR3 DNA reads TGCGCCACCATTCCCGGGACAGTTGGCTTTGGCTACACCTTC.

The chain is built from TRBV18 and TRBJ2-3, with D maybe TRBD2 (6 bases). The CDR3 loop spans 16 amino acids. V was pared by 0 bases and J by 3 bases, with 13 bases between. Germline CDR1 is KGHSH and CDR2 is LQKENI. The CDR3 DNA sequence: TGTGCCAGCTCACCACCGGGACTCCACGTAACAGATACGCAGTATTTT. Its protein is CASSPPGLHVTDTQYF.

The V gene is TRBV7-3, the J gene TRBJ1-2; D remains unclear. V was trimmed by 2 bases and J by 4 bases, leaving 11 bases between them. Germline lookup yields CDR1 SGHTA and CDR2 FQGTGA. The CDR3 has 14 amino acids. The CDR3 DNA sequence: TGTGCCAGCAGCTTAGGCCCAAATTCCTATGGCTACACCTTC. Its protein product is CASSLGPNSYGYTF.

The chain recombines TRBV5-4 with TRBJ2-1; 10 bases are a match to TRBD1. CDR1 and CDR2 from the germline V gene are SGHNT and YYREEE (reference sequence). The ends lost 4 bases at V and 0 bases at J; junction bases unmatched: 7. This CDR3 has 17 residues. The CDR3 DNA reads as TGTGCCAGCAGCATACGGGACAGGGGATTCTCCTACAATGAGCAGTTCTTC. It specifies CASSIRDRGFSYNEQFF.

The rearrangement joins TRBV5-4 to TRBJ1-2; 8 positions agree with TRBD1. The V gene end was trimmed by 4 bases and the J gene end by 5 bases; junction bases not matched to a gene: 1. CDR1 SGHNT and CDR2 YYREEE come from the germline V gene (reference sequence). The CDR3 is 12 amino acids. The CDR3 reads CASSTGGYGYTF. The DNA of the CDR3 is TGTGCCAGCAGCACAGGGGGGTATGGCTACACCTTC.

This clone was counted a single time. This CDR3 is CASSVLEQGALRGANVLTF. CDR3 sequence (DNA): TGTGCCAGCAGCGTGCTGGAACAGGGGGCGCTGAGGGGGGCCAACGTCCTGACTTTC. The chain joins TRBV5-5 to TRBJ2-6; TRBD1 matches at 9 bases. Germline assignment: CDR1 SGHKS and CDR2 YYEKEE (reference sequence). V lost 4 bases, J lost 4 bases, and 15 bases stayed unmatched. This CDR3 spans 19 amino acids. The entire variable domain, with the rest obtained from reference TRBV5-5 and TRBJ2-6, is as follows: DAGVTQSPTHLIKTRGQQVTLRCSPISGHKSVSWYQQVLGQGPQFIFQYYEKEERGRGNFPDRFSARQFPNYSSELNVNALLLGDSALYLCASSVLEQGALRGANVLTFGAGSRLTVL.

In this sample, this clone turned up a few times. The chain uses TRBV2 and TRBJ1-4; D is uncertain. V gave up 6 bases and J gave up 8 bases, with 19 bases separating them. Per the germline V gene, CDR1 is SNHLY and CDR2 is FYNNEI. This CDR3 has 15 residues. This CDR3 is CASRPPRAREEKLFF. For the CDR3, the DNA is TGTGCCAGCAGACCTCCTAGGGCTAGGGAGGAAAAACTGTTTTTT.

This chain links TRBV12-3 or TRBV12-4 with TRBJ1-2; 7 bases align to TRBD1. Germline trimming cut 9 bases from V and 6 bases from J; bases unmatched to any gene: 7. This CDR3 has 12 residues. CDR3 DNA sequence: TGTGCCAGTTATTTAAGGGGGCATGGCTACACCTTC. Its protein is CASYLRGHGYTF.

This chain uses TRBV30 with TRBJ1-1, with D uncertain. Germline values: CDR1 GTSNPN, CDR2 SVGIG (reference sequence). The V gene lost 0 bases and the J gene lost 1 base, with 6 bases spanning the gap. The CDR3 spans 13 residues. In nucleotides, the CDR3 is TGTGCCTGGAGTGTACTCCGGAACACTGAAGCTTTCTTT. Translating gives CAWSVLRNTEAFF.

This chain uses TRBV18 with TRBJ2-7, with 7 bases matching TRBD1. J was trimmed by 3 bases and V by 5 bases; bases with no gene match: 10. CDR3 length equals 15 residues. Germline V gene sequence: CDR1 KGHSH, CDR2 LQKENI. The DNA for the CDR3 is TGTGCCAGCTCAGCTATCCCAGGGGGAAACTACGAGCAGTACTTC. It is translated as CASSAIPGGNYEQYF.

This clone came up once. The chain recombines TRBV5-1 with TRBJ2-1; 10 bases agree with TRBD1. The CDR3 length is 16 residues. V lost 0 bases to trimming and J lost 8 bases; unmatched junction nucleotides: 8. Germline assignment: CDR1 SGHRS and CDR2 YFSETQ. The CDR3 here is CASSLEGTGVLDEQFF. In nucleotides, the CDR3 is TGCGCCAGCAGCTTGGAGGGGACAGGGGTGCTGGATGAGCAGTTCTTC.

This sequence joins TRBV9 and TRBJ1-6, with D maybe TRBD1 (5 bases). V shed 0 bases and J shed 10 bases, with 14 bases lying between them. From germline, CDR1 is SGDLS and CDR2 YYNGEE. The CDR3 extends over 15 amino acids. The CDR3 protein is CASSVGVRERSPLHF. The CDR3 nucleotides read TGTGCCAGCAGCGTAGGCGTCAGGGAACGGTCACCCCTCCACTTT.

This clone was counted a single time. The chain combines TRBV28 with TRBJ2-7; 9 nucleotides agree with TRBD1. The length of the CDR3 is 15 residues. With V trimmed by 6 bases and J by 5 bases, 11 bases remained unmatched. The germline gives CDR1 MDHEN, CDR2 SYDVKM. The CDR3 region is CASSPPGTGQHEQYF. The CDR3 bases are TGTGCCAGCAGCCCCCCCGGGACAGGGCAACACGAGCAGTACTTC.

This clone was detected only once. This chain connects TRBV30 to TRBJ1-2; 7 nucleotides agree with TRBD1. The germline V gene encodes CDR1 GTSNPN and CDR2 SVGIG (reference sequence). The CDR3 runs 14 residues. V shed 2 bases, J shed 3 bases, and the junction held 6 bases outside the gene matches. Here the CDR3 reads CAWSNYRGDYGYTF. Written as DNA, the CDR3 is TGTGCCTGGAGTAATTACAGGGGAGACTATGGCTACACCTTC.